The 10 T cell receptor beta chains below come from one sample, sequenced in a study of cytomegalovirus exposure and HLA in healthy donors. Profiling relied on immunoSEQ multiplex PCR, and the TCRdb table lists in-frame clones only, not all of them. The profile shows 150,000 to 200,000 clones, roughly 91% of them singletons. Sequencing was performed on PBMCs. The receptors originated from a man aged 18 to 29 in good health and CMV-seropositive.

This clone was observed once. The chain has TRBV25-1 and TRBJ1-2, with a tentative D call TRBD1 (6 bases). Germline values: CDR1 MGHDK, CDR2 SYGVNS. The CDR3 loop spans 13 amino acids. Trimming pared 4 bases from V and 1 base from J, leaving 7 bases between. As DNA, the CDR3 is TGTGCCAGCAGTGTAGGGGGTAACTATGGCTACACCTTC. Its translation: CASSVGGNYGYTF.

V is TRBV30 and J is TRBJ2-1, with 8 bases that match TRBD2. The CDR3 length is 15 residues. V gave up 2 bases and J gave up 2 bases; unmatched junction bases: 5. CDR1 GTSNPN and CDR2 SVGIG come from the germline V gene (reference sequence). The CDR3 DNA follows: TGTGCCTGGAGTATGGCGGGAGGACCCTACAATGAGCAGTTCTTC. Translating it yields CAWSMAGGPYNEQFF.

The rearrangement joins TRBV19 to TRBJ2-7, with 7 bases that match TRBD2. V lost 1 base, J lost 3 bases, and 12 bases stayed unmatched. This CDR3 is built from 17 residues. The germline V gene encodes CDR1 LNHDA and CDR2 SQIVND (reference sequence). The CDR3 DNA reads TGTGCCAGTAGTATAGCACCCCCAGGCGGGAGAGGCTACGAGCAGTACTTC. It is translated as CASSIAPPGGRGYEQYF. Supplemented by reference TRBV19 and TRBJ2-7, the full variable domain reads DGGITQSPKYLFRKEGQNVTLSCEQNLNHDAMYWYRQDPGQGLRLIYYSQIVNDFQKGDIAEGYSVSREKKESFPLTVTSAQKNPTAFYLCASSIAPPGGRGYEQYFGPGTRLTVT.

The chain joins TRBV19 to TRBJ2-1; D is unclear. Trimming removed 7 bases from V and 6 bases from J, with 10 bases in between. In germline, CDR1 is LNHDA, CDR2 SQIVND (reference sequence). This CDR3 contains 12 residues. The CDR3 region is CASNYPGNEQFF. DNA of the CDR3: TGTGCCAGTAACTATCCGGGCAATGAGCAGTTCTTC.

V gene TRBV5-4 combines with J gene TRBJ2-2, with TRBD2 matching 9 bases. This CDR3 region has 15 residues. V shed 0 bases and J 7 bases; nucleotides not matched to a gene: 4. Germline loops: CDR1 SGHNT, CDR2 YYREEE (reference sequence). The CDR3 bases are TGTGCCAGCAGCTTGGTCAGCGGGGGGATCGGGGAGCTGTTTTTT. It is translated as CASSLVSGGIGELFF.

The rearrangement uses TRBV7-3 and TRBJ2-7, with D perhaps matching TRBD2 (6 bases). This CDR3 spans 14 amino acids. The ends were cut back, 1 base at V and 5 bases at J, with 12 bases in the middle. Germline V CDR1 and CDR2: SGHTA, FQGTGA. The CDR3 nucleotides read TGTGCCAGCAGCTTAAGGGGAGGAGGGGACGAGCAGTACTTC. Translating gives CASSLRGGGDEQYF. Full variable domain (outside the CDR3, taken from reference TRBV7-3 and TRBJ2-7): GAGVSQTPSNKVTEKGKYVELRCDPISGHTALYWYRQSLGQGPEFLIYFQGTGAADDSGLPNDRFFAVRPEGSVSTLKIQRTERGDSAVYLCASSLRGGGDEQYFGPGTRLTVT.

V and J are TRBV2 and TRBJ1-3; 8 bases are shared with TRBD1. CDR1 and CDR2 from the germline V gene are SNHLY and FYNNEI. This CDR3 has 16 amino acids. After removal of 5 bases from V and 0 bases from J, the junction contained 6 bases not matched to a gene. The CDR3 is CASSSQGARSGNTIYF. In DNA, the CDR3 is TGTGCCAGCAGTTCCCAGGGGGCCCGCTCTGGAAACACCATATATTTT.

The rearrangement links TRBV7-9 to TRBJ1-5, with 8 bases fitting TRBD1. Germline-derived CDR1 and CDR2 are SEHNR and FQNEAQ (reference sequence). J was trimmed by 0 bases and V by 8 bases; bases with no gene match: 3. The CDR3 consists of 14 residues. CDR3 sequence: CASQGAGSNQPQHF. CDR3 DNA sequence: TGTGCCAGCCAGGGGGCTGGTAGCAATCAGCCCCAGCATTTT.

The chain has TRBV5-6 and TRBJ2-7; 9 positions match TRBD1. The CDR3 loop spans 14 amino acids. V gave up 2 bases and J gave up 8 bases; unmatched junction bases: 8. Germline V gene data show CDR1 as SGHDT and CDR2 as YYEEEE. The DNA of the CDR3 is TGTGCCAGCAGCTTCGGGACAGGGATAAAGAAGCAGTACTTC. Protein product: CASSFGTGIKKQYF.

Only a few counts were recorded for this clone. The chain uses TRBV21-1 and TRBJ2-7; the DNA was not compared with TRBD2, the D call given in the table. TRBV21-1 is designated a pseudogene. CDR3 length: 12 amino acids. The CDR3 DNA reads as TGTGCCAGCAGCAAGGGAGATTACGAGCAGTACTTC. This encodes CASSKGDYEQYF.